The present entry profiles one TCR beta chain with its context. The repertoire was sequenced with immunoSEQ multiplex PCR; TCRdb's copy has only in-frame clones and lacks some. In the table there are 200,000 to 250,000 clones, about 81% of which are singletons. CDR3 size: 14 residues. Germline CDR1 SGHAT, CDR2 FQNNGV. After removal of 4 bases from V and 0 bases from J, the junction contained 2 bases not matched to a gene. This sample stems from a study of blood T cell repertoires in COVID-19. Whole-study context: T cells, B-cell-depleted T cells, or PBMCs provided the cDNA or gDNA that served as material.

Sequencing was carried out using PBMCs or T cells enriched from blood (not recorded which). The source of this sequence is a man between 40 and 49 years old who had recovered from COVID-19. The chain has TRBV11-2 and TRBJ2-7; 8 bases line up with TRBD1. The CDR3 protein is CASSYRGSSYEQYF. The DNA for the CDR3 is TGTGCCAGCAGCTACAGGGGGAGCTCCTACGAGCAGTACTTC.